Sequencing of this T cell receptor beta chain was carried out in a study of vaccination effects on CD4 cells after COVID-19. Germline CDR1 is SNHLY and CDR2 is FYNNEI. Between the trimmed V and J ends, which lost 6 bases and 2 bases, there was a span of 10 bases. The CDR3 has 13 residues. In the ViraFEST assay, antigen-specific CD4+ clonotypes were identified by expansion after peptide-pool stimulation. Upon completion of around 9 days in culture, CD4+ T cells were isolated. BNT162b2 vaccine or mRNA-1273 vaccine was given to participants in two doses. Of note for this clone: Its specificity is not known.

Sequencing was performed with immunoSEQ multiplex PCR; in TCRdb, only in-frame clones are kept and a portion is missing. Among roughly 59,000 clones listed, roughly 78% were seen once. The receptor was derived from a human donor who received a COVID-19 vaccine. V usage is TRBV2 and J usage is TRBJ1-1; TRBD1 is a possible D gene (6 bases). Specimen: CD4+ T cells from PBMCs cultured with HCoV-OC43 spike peptides, collected after COVID-19 vaccination. Subset denoted: HCoV-OC43 spike overlapping peptide pool stimulation. The CDR3 DNA reads as TGTGCCAGCAGCCGGGACACCAACACTGAAGCTTTCTTT. Protein sequence: CASSRDTNTEAFF.